This TCR beta chain was profiled in a study of T cells in Graves' hyperthyroidism and ophthalmopathy. General observations from the study: In blood, most of the thyroid clonotypes expanded above 0.001 were also present. Stable hyperthyroidism and ophthalmopathy were separated using 13 V-J signatures.

The CDR3 is made up of 14 amino acids. Germline CDR1 is MDHEN and CDR2 is SYDVKM. Germline trimming cut 3 bases from V and 7 bases from J; bases unmatched to any gene: 5. With duration under 3 months, ophthalmopathy was active: Clinical Activity Score at least 3, NOSPECS at least 4. The source of the PBMCs was less than 12 ml of fresh peripheral blood. It was RNA transcripts that yielded the amplified TCR beta CDR3 regions. First-round RT-PCR targeting the TCR CDR3 was performed with the HTBI primer set. MiXCR was run by TCRdb on the multiplex PCR reads, yielding one entry per CDR3 protein. The table records more than 450,000 distinct CDR3 sequences, approximately 20% of them present only once. This clonotype was found a few times. Antigen: not known.

The sequence derives from a man in his forties with Graves' ophthalmopathy. The V call is TRBV28, the J call TRBJ1-4; 7 bases are shared with TRBD1. The sequenced material came from blood. The CDR3 sequence is CASSFWQGGEKLFF. The CDR3 DNA follows: TGTGCCAGCAGTTTTTGGCAGGGGGGTGAAAAACTGTTTTTT.